This is a list of T cell receptor beta chains from one sample in a study of blood T cell repertoires in COVID-19. Repertoires were generated with immunoSEQ multiplex PCR, while TCRdb's copy carries only in-frame clones and drops some. The profile shows about 400,000 clones, approximately 87% of them singletons. Sequenced material: PBMCs or T cells enriched from blood (not recorded which). The receptors were gathered from a man aged 40-49 years in a cohort exposed to, infected with or recovered from COVID-19 (not recorded which). The CDR3 runs from the conserved cysteine through the conserved F or W. A D gene is named only where the DNA matches it firmly. Clone size is stated in some rows and not others, as once, few, many or a class when expanded.

J,size,D,V,DNA,CDR3
TRBJ1-1,few,NA,TRBV6-5,TGTGCCAGCAGTTACGGTTCGACAGGGAACACTGAAGCTTTCTTT,CASSYGSTGNTEAFF
TRBJ2-1,NA,TRBD2,TRBV7-9,TGTGCCAGCAGCAACCGGGGAGGCGGGAGCTCCTACAATGAGCAGTTCTTC,CASSNRGGGSSYNEQFF
TRBJ1-5,NA,TRBD1,TRBV9,TGTGCCAGCAGCCCAGGGGGTAGCAATCAGCCCCAGCATTTT,CASSPGGSNQPQHF
TRBJ2-7,many,TRBD2,TRBV2,TGTGCCAGCAGGTATAGCGGGAGCTCCTACGAGCAGTACTTC,CASRYSGSSYEQYF
TRBJ2-7,NA,NA,TRBV9,TGTGCCAGCAGCGTAGTAATGACGCGGAGCTCCTACGAGCAGTACTTC,CASSVVMTRSSYEQYF
TRBJ2-2,NA,TRBD2,TRBV2,TGTGCCAGCAGGGGTAGCGGGAGAAGCACCGGGGAGCTGTTTTTT,CASRGSGRSTGELFF
TRBJ2-2,NA,NA,TRBV3-1/TRBV3-2,TGTGCCAGCAGCCTTATTGGGGGCTCGACCGGGGAGCTGTTTTTT,CASSLIGGSTGELFF
TRBJ2-3,NA,NA,TRBV6-1,TGTGCCAGCAGCGAAGCGGGCGTTGGCACAGATACGCAGTATTTT,CASSEAGVGTDTQYF
TRBJ1-3,NA,TRBD1,TRBV28,TGTGCCAGCATTCAATCCACAGGGGGATCTGGAAACACCATATATTTT,CASIQSTGGSGNTIYF
TRBJ1-1,NA,NA,TRBV2,TGTGCCAGCAGTGGTTGGCAGAACACTGAAGCTTTCTTT,CASSGWQNTEAFF
TRBJ2-2,NA,NA,TRBV7-2,TGTGCCAGCAGACCGGGACAAAACACCGGGGAGCTGTTTTTT,CASRPGQNTGELFF
TRBJ2-3,NA,NA,TRBV4-1,TGCGCCAGCAGCCTCACGGGAGAAGAAACAGATACGCAGTATTTT,CASSLTGEETDTQYF
TRBJ1-1,NA,NA,TRBV29-1,TGCAGCGTTGAGAGAGACAGCTTGAACACTGAAGCTTTCTTT,CSVERDSLNTEAFF
TRBJ1-5,NA,TRBD1,TRBV19,TGTGCCAGTAGTATGCGGATGGGGACAGGGTACAATCAGCCCCAGCATTTT,CASSMRMGTGYNQPQHF
TRBJ2-3,once,NA,TRBV5-4,TGTGCCAGCAGCTTGGTGGCCGGAGGTTCAGCAGATACGCAGTATTTT,CASSLVAGGSADTQYF
TRBJ2-3,NA,TRBD2,TRBV5-1,TGCGCCAGTCGGGGGGATGAAGATACGCAGTATTTT,CASRGDEDTQYF
TRBJ1-1,NA,TRBD1,TRBV19,TGTGCCAGTAGTATTGCCCGGACAGGGGGCACTGAAGCTTTCTTT,CASSIARTGGTEAFF
TRBJ1-3,NA,NA,TRBV28,TGTGCCAGCAGCCACGGCGGGATCGACGGAAACACCATATATTTT,CASSHGGIDGNTIYF
TRBJ1-5,once,NA,TRBV27,TGTGCCAGCAGTTTAATATTCGGGAATCAGCCCCAGCATTTT,CASSLIFGNQPQHF
TRBJ2-6,once,TRBD1,TRBV19,TGTGCCAGTTCTCGGACAGGGAAGGAAAAGTCCTCTGGGGCCAACGTCCTGACTTTC,CASSRTGKEKSSGANVLTF
TRBJ2-2,NA,TRBD2,TRBV4-1,TGCGCCAGCAGCCAAGTACTAGCGGGAGTCGGAACCGGGGAGCTGTTTTTT,CASSQVLAGVGTGELFF
TRBJ1-2,NA,TRBD1,TRBV28,TGTGCCAGCAGACATTGGGACAGCTATGGCTACACCTTC,CASRHWDSYGYTF
TRBJ1-2,NA,NA,TRBV5-6,TGTGCCAGCAGCTTGGACGGCAGGGGAGTAGGGGGCTACACCTTC,CASSLDGRGVGGYTF
TRBJ1-3,NA,NA,TRBV24-1,TGTGCCACCACCTATGACGGGGGTGAGAGCTCTGGAAACACCATATATTTT,CATTYDGGESSGNTIYF
TRBJ2-1,NA,NA,TRBV9,TGTGCCAGCAGCGTAGGGGCAGGCTACAATGAGCAGTTCTTC,CASSVGAGYNEQFF
TRBJ2-3,NA,TRBD1,TRBV7-8,TGTGCCAGCAGAAGAACGGGACAGGGGACAGATACGCAGTATTTT,CASRRTGQGTDTQYF
TRBJ1-2,NA,NA,TRBV2,TGTGCCAGCAGCCCCGAGGATGGCTACACCTTC,CASSPEDGYTF
TRBJ2-5,NA,TRBD1,TRBV19,TGTGCCAGTAGTAGAAGGGACAGGGATGGGACCCAGTACTTC,CASSRRDRDGTQYF
TRBJ2-7,NA,NA,TRBV18,TGTGCCAGCTCACCACCGCTAGAAACCTACGAGCAGTACTTC,CASSPPLETYEQYF
TRBJ2-3,NA,TRBD2,TRBV6-6,TGTGCCAGCAGCCTTAGCGGGAGCGGCACAGATACGCAGTATTTT,CASSLSGSGTDTQYF
TRBJ1-4,NA,NA,TRBV5-4,TGTGCCAGCAGCTTGGGCCAGAATAATGAAAAACTGTTTTTT,CASSLGQNNEKLFF
TRBJ2-2,NA,TRBD2,TRBV7-2,TGTGCCAGCAGCTTAGGTCTAACTAGCGGGAACACCGGGGAGCTGTTTTTT,CASSLGLTSGNTGELFF
TRBJ1-2,NA,TRBD1,TRBV6-5,TGTGCCAGCACTCCACAGGGGGCCGGCTACACCTTC,CASTPQGAGYTF
TRBJ2-7,NA,TRBD1,TRBV7-9,TGTGCCAGCACTCTGGGACAGGGAGTATACGAGCAGTACTTC,CASTLGQGVYEQYF
TRBJ2-5,NA,TRBD1,TRBV5-4,TGTGCCAGCAGCTTCGGACAGGGTAGATCAGAGACCCAGTACTTC,CASSFGQGRSETQYF
TRBJ2-7,NA,NA,TRBV30,TGTGCCTGGAGCGGCCGGGCGGGCTACGAGCAGTACTTC,CAWSGRAGYEQYF
TRBJ1-3,NA,NA,TRBV9,TGTGCCAGCAGCGTAACAGGGTTCTCTGGAAACACCATATATTTT,CASSVTGFSGNTIYF
TRBJ1-1,NA,TRBD1,TRBV27,TGTGCCAGCAGTCTCCGGACAGGGGGGCTAGGGGGTACTGAAGCTTTCTTT,CASSLRTGGLGGTEAFF
TRBJ2-3,NA,NA,TRBV6-4,TGTGCCAGCAGAGAACTAGCAGGGAGCACAGATACGCAGTATTTT,CASRELAGSTDTQYF
TRBJ1-3,few,NA,TRBV28,TGTGCCAGCAGTGGGCAGGGGACCTTTGCTGGAAACACCATATATTTT,CASSGQGTFAGNTIYF
TRBJ1-3,NA,NA,TRBV28,TGTGCCAGCAGTTTACTTTACCCCCAGGGCGTAAACACCATATATTTT,CASSLLYPQGVNTIYF
TRBJ2-7,NA,NA,TRBV14,TGTGCCAGCAGCCTAAGACAGCGAGACGAGCAGTACTTC,CASSLRQRDEQYF
TRBJ2-1,many,TRBD2,TRBV5-1,TGCGCCAGCGAGACTAGCGGGGGACTCGGTGAGCAGTTCTTC,CASETSGGLGEQFF
TRBJ2-7,NA,NA,TRBV7-9,TGTGCCAGCAGTCGCGAGGGTATGGGGTCCTACGAGCAGTACTTC,CASSREGMGSYEQYF
TRBJ1-1,NA,NA,TRBV6-6,TGTGCCAGCAGCCCTGGACAACCGGGTGAAGCTTTCTTT,CASSPGQPGEAFF